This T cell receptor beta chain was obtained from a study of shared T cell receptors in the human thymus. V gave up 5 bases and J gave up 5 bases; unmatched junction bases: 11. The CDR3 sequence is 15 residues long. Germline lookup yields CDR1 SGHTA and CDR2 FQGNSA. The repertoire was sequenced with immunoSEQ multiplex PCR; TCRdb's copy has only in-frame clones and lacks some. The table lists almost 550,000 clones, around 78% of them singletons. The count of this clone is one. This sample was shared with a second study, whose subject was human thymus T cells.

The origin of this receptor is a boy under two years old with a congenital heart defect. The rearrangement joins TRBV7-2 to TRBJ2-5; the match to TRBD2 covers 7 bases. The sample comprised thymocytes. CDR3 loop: CASSPAGEGRETQYF. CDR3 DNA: TGTGCCAGCAGCCCTGCGGGGGAGGGTAGGGAGACCCAGTACTTC.